These 5 T cell receptor beta chains share one sample of origin, sequenced in a study of blood T cell repertoires in COVID-19. TCRdb's table, derived via immunoSEQ multiplex PCR, lists solely in-frame clones and lacks some. The repertoire has under 200,000 clones, 90% of them found once; the top ten carry 0.5% to 0.6%. Sequenced sample: peripheral blood. These receptors were obtained from a man in his fifties with acute or convalescent COVID-19.

J is TRBJ2-7 and V is TRBV13, with TRBD1 identical over 8 bases. V gave up 3 bases and J gave up 3 bases; unmatched junction bases: 7. The V gene's germline CDR1 is PRHDT and CDR2 FYEKMQ (reference sequence). This CDR3 comprises 15 residues. Here the CDR3 reads CASSFSGQENYEQYF. In nucleotides, the CDR3 is TGTGCCAGCAGCTTTTCGGGACAGGAGAACTACGAGCAGTACTTC.

This clone was counted a few times. This chain uses TRBV5-1 with TRBJ2-7; weak D call: TRBD2 (5 bases). V was trimmed by 0 bases and J by 0 bases, leaving 13 bases between them. CDR3 length: 16 amino acids. CDR1 is SGHRS, CDR2 YFSETQ, per germline. DNA for the CDR3: TGCGCCAGCAGCTTGGGGACTTCTACAGACTCCTACGAGCAGTACTTC. This gives the protein CASSLGTSTDSYEQYF.

This chain connects TRBV2 to TRBJ2-1; possibly TRBD1 for D (6 bases). The CDR3 length is 13 residues. Trimming shortened V by 5 bases and J by 7 bases, and 12 bases separated the two germline ends. The V gene's germline CDR1 is SNHLY and CDR2 FYNNEI. The CDR3 loop reads CASSRGTGNEQFF. The CDR3 coding sequence is TGTGCCAGCAGTAGGGGAACAGGGAATGAGCAGTTCTTC. The variable domain in full, with the rest retrieved from reference TRBV2 and TRBJ2-1, is EPEVTQTPSHQVTQMGQEVILRCVPISNHLYFYWYRQILGQKVEFLVSFYNNEISEKSEIFDDQFSVERPDGSNFTLKIRSTKLEDSAMYFCASSRGTGNEQFFGPGTRLTVL.

The chain has TRBV24-1 and TRBJ2-2, with D hard to call. The germline V gene encodes CDR1 KGHDR and CDR2 SFDVKD. The CDR3 contains 14 residues. Trimming stripped 4 bases from V and 1 base from J, with 6 bases between. Written as DNA, the CDR3 is TGTGCCACCAGTGACAATCAGAACACCGGGGAGCTGTTTTTT. This encodes CATSDNQNTGELFF.

This chain uses TRBV27 with TRBJ2-3, with D tentatively TRBD2 (6 bases). There are 14 residues in the CDR3. Trimming shortened V by 0 bases and J by 7 bases, and 11 bases separated the two germline ends. Per the germline V gene, CDR1 is MNHEY and CDR2 is SMNVEV (reference sequence). This chain's CDR3 is CASSLSTSWYTQYF. CDR3 nucleotide sequence: TGTGCCAGCAGTTTATCTACTAGCTGGTATACGCAGTATTTT.